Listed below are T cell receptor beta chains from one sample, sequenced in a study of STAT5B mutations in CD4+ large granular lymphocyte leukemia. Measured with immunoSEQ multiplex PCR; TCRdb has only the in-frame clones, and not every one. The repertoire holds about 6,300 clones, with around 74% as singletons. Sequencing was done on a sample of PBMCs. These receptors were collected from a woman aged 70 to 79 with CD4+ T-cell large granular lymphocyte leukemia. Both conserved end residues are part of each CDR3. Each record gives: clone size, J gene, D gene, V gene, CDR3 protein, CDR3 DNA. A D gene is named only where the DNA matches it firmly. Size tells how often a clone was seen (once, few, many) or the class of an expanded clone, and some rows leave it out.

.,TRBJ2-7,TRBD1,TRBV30,CALGGTTLYEQYF,TGTGCCTTAGGGGGCACGACTCTCTACGAGCAGTACTTC
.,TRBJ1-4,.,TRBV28,CASSLQQPRAVKLFF,TGTGCCAGCAGCTTACAACAGCCTAGGGCGGTAAAACTGTTTTTT
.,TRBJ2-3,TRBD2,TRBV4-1,CASSQERERENTDTQYF,TGCGCCAGCAGCCAAGAAAGGGAGCGGGAGAACACAGATACGCAGTATTTT
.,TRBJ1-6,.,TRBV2,CASSEALVGYSPLHF,TGTGCCAGCAGTGAAGCGCTTGTGGGGTATTCACCCCTCCACTTT
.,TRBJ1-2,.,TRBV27,CASSLSNLAGWYGYTF,TGTGCCAGCAGTTTATCTAACCTGGCAGGCTGGTATGGCTACACCTTC
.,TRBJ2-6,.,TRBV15,CATSRGVRGSRSGANVLTF,TGTGCCACCAGCAGAGGGGTGAGGGGATCCCGCTCTGGGGCCAACGTCCTGACTTTC
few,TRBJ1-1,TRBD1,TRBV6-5,CASRLGQLNTEAFF,TGTGCCAGCAGATTGGGACAGTTGAACACTGAAGCTTTCTTT
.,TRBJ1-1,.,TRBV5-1,CASSAGGEAFF,TGCGCCAGCAGTGCAGGAGGAGAAGCTTTCTTT
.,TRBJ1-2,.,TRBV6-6,CASSPTDNYGYTF,TGTGCCAGCAGTCCGACAGATAACTATGGCTACACCTTC
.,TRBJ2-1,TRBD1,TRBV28,CASSSPFTGGLGSNEQFF,TGTGCCAGCAGTTCTCCCTTTACAGGGGGGTTAGGGAGCAATGAGCAGTTCTTC
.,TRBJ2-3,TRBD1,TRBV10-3,CASGTGGSTDTQYF,TGTGCCTCCGGGACAGGGGGCAGCACAGATACGCAGTATTTT
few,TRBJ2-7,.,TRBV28,CASSLFMGHRQVHEQYF,TGTGCCAGCAGTCTATTTATGGGCCATCGACAGGTGCACGAGCAGTACTTC
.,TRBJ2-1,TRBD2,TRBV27,CASRGLASYNEQFF,TGTGCCAGCAGAGGACTAGCTTCCTACAATGAGCAGTTCTTC
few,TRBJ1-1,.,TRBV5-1,CASSWTGTEAFF,TGCGCCAGCAGCTGGACCGGGACTGAAGCTTTCTTT
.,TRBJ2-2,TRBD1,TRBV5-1,CASSTPGGAGTGELFF,TGCGCCAGCAGCACCCCAGGGGGCGCAGGCACCGGGGAGCTGTTTTTT
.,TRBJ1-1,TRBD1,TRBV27,CASPDRIEAFF,TGTGCCAGCCCGGACAGGATTGAAGCTTTCTTT
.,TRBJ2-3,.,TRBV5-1,CASSAVPTDTQYF,TGCGCCAGCAGCGCGGTCCCCACAGATACGCAGTATTTT
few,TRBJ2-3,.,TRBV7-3,CASKSQGDTQYF,TGTGCCAGCAAGTCACAGGGCGATACGCAGTATTTT
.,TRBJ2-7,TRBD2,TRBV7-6,CASSRRLGGTYEQYF,TGTGCCAGCAGCCGAAGATTGGGGGGGACCTACGAGCAGTACTTC
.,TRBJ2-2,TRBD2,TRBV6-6,CASSYATSGVGELFF,TGTGCCAGCAGTTACGCGACTAGCGGGGTCGGGGAGCTGTTTTTT
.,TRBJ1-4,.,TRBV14,CASSQGAGVTNEKLFF,TGTGCCAGCAGCCAAGGGGCTGGGGTTACTAATGAAAAACTGTTTTTT
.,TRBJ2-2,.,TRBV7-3,CASSLDLSGAGELFF,TGTGCCAGCAGCTTAGACCTCTCGGGTGCCGGGGAGCTGTTTTTT
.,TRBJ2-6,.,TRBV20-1,CSAQGANVLTF,TGCAGTGCTCAGGGGGCCAACGTCCTGACTTTC
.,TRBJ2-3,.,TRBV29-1,CSASHSGDTQYF,TGCAGCGCCTCCCACAGTGGGGATACGCAGTATTTT
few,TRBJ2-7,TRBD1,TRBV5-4,CASSAGQGHSYEQYF,TGTGCCAGCAGCGCGGGACAGGGGCACTCCTACGAGCAGTACTTC
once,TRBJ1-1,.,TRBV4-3,CASSQDVRAREAEAFF,TGCGCCAGCAGCCAAGATGTGAGGGCCCGAGAGGCTGAAGCTTTCTTT
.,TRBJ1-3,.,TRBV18,CASSPDGSGNTIYF,TGTGCCAGCTCACCGGACGGCTCTGGAAACACCATATATTTT
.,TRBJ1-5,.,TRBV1,CTSSQVQPQHF,TGCACCAGCAGCCAGGTACAGCCCCAGCATTTT